These T cell receptor beta chains were read from a single sample in a study of blood T cell repertoires in COVID-19. This table comes from immunoSEQ multiplex PCR, and its TCRdb copy is limited to in-frame clones, with some not included. The sample yields more than 95,000 clones, roughly 76% seen once. Sequencing input: peripheral blood. The receptors come from a woman in her sixties or seventies with acute or convalescent COVID-19. Each CDR3 is given with its conserved first and last residue. Fields, in order: CDR3 protein, CDR3 DNA, V gene, J gene, D gene, clone size. The D gene is left open where the match is weak. Clone size is not always given. Where it is, it says once, few, many or a class for expanded clones.

cdr3_aa: CATSPQGAGADTQYF
cdr3_nt: TGTGCCACCTCCCCCCAGGGTGCTGGGGCAGATACGCAGTATTTT
v_call: TRBV19
j_call: TRBJ2-3
d_call: .
clone_size: .

cdr3_aa: CASSFKSSRGNTIYF
cdr3_nt: TGTGCCAGCAGCTTTAAGTCCTCGCGGGGAAACACCATATATTTT
v_call: TRBV7-2
j_call: TRBJ1-3
d_call: .
clone_size: .

cdr3_aa: CASSQVSGISSDTQYF
cdr3_nt: TGTGCCAGCAGCCAAGTTAGCGGGATCAGCTCAGATACGCAGTATTTT
v_call: TRBV4-2
j_call: TRBJ2-3
d_call: TRBD2
clone_size: .

cdr3_aa: CASSLSQGAGYGYTF
cdr3_nt: TGTGCCAGCAGTCTTTCACAGGGGGCAGGCTATGGCTACACCTTC
v_call: TRBV9
j_call: TRBJ1-2
d_call: TRBD1
clone_size: .

cdr3_aa: CASSTQPGRGGEAFF
cdr3_nt: TGCGCCAGCAGCACCCAACCGGGGAGGGGCGGTGAAGCTTTCTTT
v_call: TRBV5-1
j_call: TRBJ1-1
d_call: .
clone_size: .

cdr3_aa: CASSPGGGAVTEAFF
cdr3_nt: TGTGCCAGCTCACCAGGAGGAGGGGCGGTCACTGAAGCTTTCTTT
v_call: TRBV18
j_call: TRBJ1-1
d_call: .
clone_size: .

cdr3_aa: CASSPGRLAGSYNEQFF
cdr3_nt: TGCGCCAGCAGCCCCGGCCGACTAGCGGGCTCCTACAATGAGCAGTTCTTC
v_call: TRBV5-1
j_call: TRBJ2-1
d_call: TRBD2
clone_size: .

cdr3_aa: CATSAGDSNQPQHF
cdr3_nt: TGTGCCACCAGTGCGGGAGATAGCAATCAGCCCCAGCATTTT
v_call: TRBV15
j_call: TRBJ1-5
d_call: .
clone_size: .

cdr3_aa: CASSWDSGSAGELFF
cdr3_nt: TGTGCCAGCAGCTGGGACAGCGGAAGCGCCGGGGAGCTGTTTTTT
v_call: TRBV5-4
j_call: TRBJ2-2
d_call: TRBD1
clone_size: .

cdr3_aa: CASSIDPWAGGELFF
cdr3_nt: TGTGCCAGTAGTATAGACCCATGGGCGGGCGGGGAGCTGTTTTTT
v_call: TRBV19
j_call: TRBJ2-2
d_call: .
clone_size: .

cdr3_aa: CASSVGESTYNEQFF
cdr3_nt: TGTGCCAGCAGCGTAGGGGAGAGCACCTACAATGAGCAGTTCTTC
v_call: TRBV9
j_call: TRBJ2-1
d_call: .
clone_size: once

cdr3_aa: CASSLLTGGSTEAFF
cdr3_nt: TGTGCCAGCAGCCTCCTAACGGGAGGTAGCACTGAAGCTTTCTTT
v_call: TRBV9
j_call: TRBJ1-1
d_call: .
clone_size: .

cdr3_aa: CASSREVNTEAFF
cdr3_nt: TGTGCCAGCAGCAGAGAGGTGAACACTGAAGCTTTCTTT
v_call: TRBV7-3
j_call: TRBJ1-1
d_call: .
clone_size: few

cdr3_aa: CASSITGQGMNTEAFF
cdr3_nt: TGTGCCAGCAGCATCACAGGGCAGGGGATGAACACTGAAGCTTTCTTT
v_call: TRBV5-5
j_call: TRBJ1-1
d_call: .
clone_size: .

cdr3_aa: CASSLPLAGGGKETQYF
cdr3_nt: TGTGCCAGCAGCTTACCACTAGCGGGAGGGGGGAAAGAGACCCAGTACTTC
v_call: TRBV7-6
j_call: TRBJ2-5
d_call: TRBD2
clone_size: .

cdr3_aa: CASSEREWGLAGVYEQYF
cdr3_nt: TGTGCCAGCAGTGAAAGGGAGTGGGGTCTAGCGGGGGTCTACGAGCAGTACTTC
v_call: TRBV6-1
j_call: TRBJ2-7
d_call: TRBD2
clone_size: .

cdr3_aa: CSVDYSSGTFHEQYF
cdr3_nt: TGCAGCGTTGATTATTCTAGCGGGACTTTCCACGAGCAGTACTTC
v_call: TRBV29-1
j_call: TRBJ2-7
d_call: TRBD2
clone_size: once

cdr3_aa: CASSQERLAGAPFF
cdr3_nt: TGTGCCAGCAGCCAAGAGCGCCTAGCGGGAGCCCCATTCTTC
v_call: TRBV4-2
j_call: TRBJ2-1
d_call: TRBD2
clone_size: few

cdr3_aa: CASSEAGEEASTF
cdr3_nt: TGTGCCAGCAGTGAAGCTGGAGAGGAGGCTAGCACCTTC
v_call: TRBV6-1
j_call: TRBJ1-2
d_call: .
clone_size: .

cdr3_aa: CARSLSGVDQPQHF
cdr3_nt: TGTGCCAGAAGCTTGTCAGGGGTTGATCAGCCCCAGCATTTT
v_call: TRBV5-3
j_call: TRBJ1-5
d_call: .
clone_size: .

cdr3_aa: CASSLDFTDSTDTQYF
cdr3_nt: TGTGCCAGCAGCTTAGATTTCACAGATAGCACAGATACGCAGTATTTT
v_call: TRBV11-2
j_call: TRBJ2-3
d_call: .
clone_size: once

cdr3_aa: CASSLAGSSNEQFF
cdr3_nt: TGCGCCAGCAGCTTGGCAGGGTCAAGCAATGAGCAGTTCTTC
v_call: TRBV5-1
j_call: TRBJ2-1
d_call: .
clone_size: .

cdr3_aa: CASSSDRNTGELFF
cdr3_nt: TGTGCCAGCAGCTCGGACAGGAACACCGGGGAGCTGTTTTTT
v_call: TRBV28
j_call: TRBJ2-2
d_call: .
clone_size: few

cdr3_aa: CASSLQGGGYTF
cdr3_nt: TGTGCCAGCAGTTTACAGGGGGGCGGCTACACCTTC
v_call: TRBV6-5
j_call: TRBJ1-2
d_call: TRBD1
clone_size: few

cdr3_aa: CASSPYRGGTDTQYF
cdr3_nt: TGTGCCAGTAGTCCATACAGGGGGGGGACAGATACGCAGTATTTT
v_call: TRBV19
j_call: TRBJ2-3
d_call: .
clone_size: .

cdr3_aa: CASSGSGLQGQYF
cdr3_nt: TGTGCCAGCAGTGGGTCGGGGTTACAGGGACAGTACTTC
v_call: TRBV5-6
j_call: TRBJ2-7
d_call: .
clone_size: .

cdr3_aa: CASSHSGDTAYEQYF
cdr3_nt: TGTGCCAGCAGCCATTCTGGGGACACCGCCTACGAGCAGTACTTC
v_call: TRBV21-1
j_call: TRBJ2-7
d_call: .
clone_size: .

cdr3_aa: CASSQGQVNYGYTF
cdr3_nt: TGTGCCAGCAGCCAGGGACAGGTAAACTATGGCTACACCTTC
v_call: TRBV3-1/TRBV3-2
j_call: TRBJ1-2
d_call: TRBD1
clone_size: few

cdr3_aa: CASSLGTASYEQYF
cdr3_nt: TGTGCCAGCAGCCTCGGGACAGCCTCCTACGAGCAGTACTTC
v_call: TRBV7-2
j_call: TRBJ2-7
d_call: TRBD1
clone_size: .

cdr3_aa: CASSLDGNADTQYF
cdr3_nt: TGTGCCAGCAGCTTAGACGGGAACGCAGATACGCAGTATTTT
v_call: TRBV7-2
j_call: TRBJ2-3
d_call: .
clone_size: .

cdr3_aa: CASSFYGKNTEAFF
cdr3_nt: TGTGCCAGCAGCTTTTACGGGAAGAACACTGAAGCTTTCTTT
v_call: TRBV5-6
j_call: TRBJ1-1
d_call: .
clone_size: .

cdr3_aa: CATRVLTTANYGYTF
cdr3_nt: TGTGCCACCAGGGTTCTGACAACGGCTAACTATGGCTACACCTTC
v_call: TRBV7-9
j_call: TRBJ1-2
d_call: .
clone_size: .

cdr3_aa: CASSVGNRPGEQFF
cdr3_nt: TGTGCCAGCAGCGTAGGAAACCGGCCGGGGGAGCAGTTCTTC
v_call: TRBV9
j_call: TRBJ2-1
d_call: .
clone_size: .

cdr3_aa: CASSYSGGRAEAFF
cdr3_nt: TGTGCCAGCAGTTACTCTGGGGGCCGGGCTGAAGCTTTCTTT
v_call: TRBV6-2/TRBV6-3
j_call: TRBJ1-1
d_call: .
clone_size: .

cdr3_aa: CASSQARYNSPLHF
cdr3_nt: TGCGCCAGCAGCCAAGCTCGTTATAATTCACCCCTCCACTTT
v_call: TRBV4-3
j_call: TRBJ1-6
d_call: .
clone_size: .

cdr3_aa: CASSVGGGGSETQYF
cdr3_nt: TGTGCCAGCAGCGTAGGAGGGGGGGGGTCAGAGACCCAGTACTTC
v_call: TRBV9
j_call: TRBJ2-5
d_call: .
clone_size: .

cdr3_aa: CASSRGLAGGLYNEQFF
cdr3_nt: TGTGCCAGCAGTCGAGGACTAGCGGGAGGTCTCTACAATGAGCAGTTCTTC
v_call: TRBV27
j_call: TRBJ2-1
d_call: TRBD2
clone_size: .

cdr3_aa: CASSLGTGGSGNTIYF
cdr3_nt: TGTGCCAGCTCACTGGGGACAGGAGGCTCTGGAAACACCATATATTTT
v_call: TRBV18
j_call: TRBJ1-3
d_call: TRBD1
clone_size: .

cdr3_aa: CASSLGTDTEAFF
cdr3_nt: TGTGCCAGCAGCTTAGGGACTGACACTGAAGCTTTCTTT
v_call: TRBV7-2
j_call: TRBJ1-1
d_call: .
clone_size: .

cdr3_aa: CASSPEQWSSYNEQFF
cdr3_nt: TGTGCCAGCAGCCCTGAGCAGTGGAGCTCCTACAATGAGCAGTTCTTC
v_call: TRBV14
j_call: TRBJ2-1
d_call: .
clone_size: .

cdr3_aa: CASSLGTSGNYNEQFF
cdr3_nt: TGTGCCAGCAGTTTAGGGACTAGCGGGAATTACAATGAGCAGTTCTTC
v_call: TRBV6-5
j_call: TRBJ2-1
d_call: TRBD2
clone_size: .

cdr3_aa: CATSRDLLAGYNEQFF
cdr3_nt: TGTGCCACCAGCAGAGATTTGCTAGCGGGTTACAATGAGCAGTTCTTC
v_call: TRBV15
j_call: TRBJ2-1
d_call: TRBD2
clone_size: .

cdr3_aa: CASSQDGTAYNSPLHF
cdr3_nt: TGCGCCAGCAGCCAAGATGGGACAGCCTATAATTCACCCCTCCACTTT
v_call: TRBV4-1
j_call: TRBJ1-6
d_call: TRBD1
clone_size: .

cdr3_aa: CASSIGVGGYGYTF
cdr3_nt: TGTGCCAGTAGTATAGGCGTTGGTGGCTATGGCTACACCTTC
v_call: TRBV19
j_call: TRBJ1-2
d_call: .
clone_size: .

cdr3_aa: CASSLSIGVEAFF
cdr3_nt: TGTGCCAGCAGCTTAAGTATTGGAGTGGAAGCTTTCTTT
v_call: TRBV13
j_call: TRBJ1-1
d_call: .
clone_size: .

cdr3_aa: CASGGGSYEQYF
cdr3_nt: TGTGCCAGCGGGGGGGGGTCCTACGAGCAGTACTTC
v_call: TRBV18
j_call: TRBJ2-7
d_call: TRBD2
clone_size: .